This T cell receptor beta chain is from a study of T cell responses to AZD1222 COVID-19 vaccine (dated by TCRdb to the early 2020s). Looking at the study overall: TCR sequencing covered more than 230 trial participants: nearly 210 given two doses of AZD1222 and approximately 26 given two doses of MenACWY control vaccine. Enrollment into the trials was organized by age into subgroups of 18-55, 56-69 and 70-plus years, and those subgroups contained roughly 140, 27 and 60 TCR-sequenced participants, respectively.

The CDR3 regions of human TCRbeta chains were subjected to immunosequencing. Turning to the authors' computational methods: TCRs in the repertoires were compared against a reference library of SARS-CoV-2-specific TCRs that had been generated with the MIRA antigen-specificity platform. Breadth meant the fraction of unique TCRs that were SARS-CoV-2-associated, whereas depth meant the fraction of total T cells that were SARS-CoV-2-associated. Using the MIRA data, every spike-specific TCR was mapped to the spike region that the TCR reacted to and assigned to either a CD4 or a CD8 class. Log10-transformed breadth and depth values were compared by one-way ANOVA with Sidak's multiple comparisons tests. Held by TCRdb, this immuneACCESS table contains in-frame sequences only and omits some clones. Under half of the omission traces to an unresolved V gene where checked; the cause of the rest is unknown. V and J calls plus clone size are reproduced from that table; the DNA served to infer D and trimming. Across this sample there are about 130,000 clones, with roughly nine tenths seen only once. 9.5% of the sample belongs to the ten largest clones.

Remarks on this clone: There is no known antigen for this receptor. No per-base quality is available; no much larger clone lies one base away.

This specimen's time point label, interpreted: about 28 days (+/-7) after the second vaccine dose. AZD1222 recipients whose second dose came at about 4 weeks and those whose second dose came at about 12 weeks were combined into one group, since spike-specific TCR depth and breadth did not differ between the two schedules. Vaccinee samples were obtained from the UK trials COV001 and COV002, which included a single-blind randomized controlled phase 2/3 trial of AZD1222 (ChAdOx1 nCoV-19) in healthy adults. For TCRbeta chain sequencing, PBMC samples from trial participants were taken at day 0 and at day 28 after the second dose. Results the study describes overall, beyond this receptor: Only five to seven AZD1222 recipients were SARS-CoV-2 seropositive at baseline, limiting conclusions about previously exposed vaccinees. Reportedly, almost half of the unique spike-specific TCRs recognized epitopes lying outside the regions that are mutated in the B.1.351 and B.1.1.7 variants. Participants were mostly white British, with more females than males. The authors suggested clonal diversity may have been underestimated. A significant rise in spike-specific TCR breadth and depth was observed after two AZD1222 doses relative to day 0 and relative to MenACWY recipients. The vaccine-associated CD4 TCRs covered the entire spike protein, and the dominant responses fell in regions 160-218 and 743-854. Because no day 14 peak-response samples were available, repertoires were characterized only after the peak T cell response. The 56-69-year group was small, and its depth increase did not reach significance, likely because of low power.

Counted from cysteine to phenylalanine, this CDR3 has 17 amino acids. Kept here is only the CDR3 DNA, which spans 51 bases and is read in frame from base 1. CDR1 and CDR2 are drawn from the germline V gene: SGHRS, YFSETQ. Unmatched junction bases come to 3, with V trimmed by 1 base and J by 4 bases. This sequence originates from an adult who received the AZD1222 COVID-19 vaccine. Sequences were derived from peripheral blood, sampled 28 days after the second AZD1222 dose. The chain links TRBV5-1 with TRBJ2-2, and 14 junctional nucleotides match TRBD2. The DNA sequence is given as TGCGCCAGCAGCTTGAGACTAGCGGGAGGGCCCACCGGGGAGCTGTTTTTT. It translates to CASSLRLAGGPTGELFF.